This entry is about one TCR beta chain. The data belong to a study of blood T cell repertoires in COVID-19. Study-level information: COVID-19 samples from acute and convalescent phases originated in the United States, Italy and Spain. From T cells, B-cell-depleted T cells, or PBMCs came the material, which was cDNA or gDNA.

Clones were read by immunoSEQ multiplex PCR, and TCRdb kept only the in-frame ones, dropping some. The sample includes 200,000 to 250,000 clones, over 90% of them seen just once. During active infection, Seattle patients enrolled and were then monitored through disease. Germline CDR1 reads SGHRS; CDR2 reads YFSETQ. V was clipped by 5 bases and J by 5 bases, with 19 bases between them. The CDR3 consists of 15 residues. This chain connects TRBV5-1 to TRBJ1-2; D is perhaps TRBD1 (5 bases). The sample consisted of peripheral blood. The sequence derives from a man younger than 40 with COVID-19, enrolled during active disease. Here the CDR3 reads CASRYEPGPPYGYTF. In nucleotides, the CDR3 is TGCGCCAGCAGATACGAACCAGGGCCCCCTTATGGCTACACCTTC. Variable domain in full (rest from reference TRBV5-1 and TRBJ1-2): KAGVTQTPRYLIKTRGQQVTLSCSPISGHRSVSWYQQTPGQGLQFLFEYFSETQRNKGNFPGRFSGRQFSNSRSEMNVSTLELGDSALYLCASRYEPGPPYGYTFGSGTRLTVV.